This is a list of T cell receptor beta chains from one sample in a study of chemoradiotherapy in HPV16-positive cancers. Only in-frame clones appear in the TCRdb table, and some are missing; sequencing was by immunoSEQ multiplex PCR. The repertoire consists of about 110 clones, with 76% occurring once and the leading ten covering 12%. The material was tumor tissue, obtained from a patient who underwent chemoradiotherapy. Receptors originate from a human donor with HPV-associated anogenital cancer. Each CDR3 is given without its conserved first and last residue. Only some rows state a clone size, as once, few, many or a class for expanded clones.

abundance: .
v_gene: TRBV6-6
j_gene: TRBJ2-7
CDR3aa: ASRLLRDGGYEQY

abundance: .
v_gene: TRBV2
j_gene: TRBJ2-1
CDR3aa: ASSAPALSHNEQF

abundance: once
v_gene: TRBV11-2
j_gene: TRBJ2-7
CDR3aa: ASSLGGQGFRHEQY

abundance: .
v_gene: TRBV6-5
j_gene: TRBJ1-1
CDR3aa: ASSYRGAGYAAF

abundance: .
v_gene: TRBV6-5
j_gene: TRBJ2-7
CDR3aa: ASSYRGEGPYEQY

abundance: .
v_gene: TRBV12-5
j_gene: TRBJ1-1
CDR3aa: ASGLPYVRNTEAF

abundance: few
v_gene: TRBV10-1
j_gene: TRBJ2-4
CDR3aa: ASSDVLAKNIQY

abundance: .
v_gene: TRBV10-1
j_gene: TRBJ1-5
CDR3aa: ASSATDGQPQH

abundance: once
v_gene: TRBV6-5
j_gene: TRBJ2-7
CDR3aa: ASSYSAIGPYEQY

abundance: .
v_gene: TRBV6-5
j_gene: TRBJ1-6
CDR3aa: ASRKQGASPLH

abundance: .
v_gene: TRBV5-1
j_gene: TRBJ1-2
CDR3aa: ASSFGTGSGGHT

abundance: few
v_gene: TRBV30
j_gene: TRBJ2-4
CDR3aa: AWSKGGQYIQY

abundance: few
v_gene: TRBV4-1
j_gene: TRBJ1-5
CDR3aa: ASSQDDRGRGGNQPQH

abundance: .
v_gene: TRBV21-1
j_gene: TRBJ2-5
CDR3aa: ASRTLIATLSETQY

abundance: .
v_gene: TRBV15
j_gene: TRBJ1-5
CDR3aa: ATSSTGQPQH

abundance: .
v_gene: TRBV5-1
j_gene: TRBJ2-5
CDR3aa: ASSLAYSQETQY

abundance: .
v_gene: TRBV11-2
j_gene: TRBJ2-1
CDR3aa: ASSPSGAQAYNEQF

abundance: .
v_gene: TRBV5-6
j_gene: TRBJ1-1
CDR3aa: ASSLAQVNTEAF

abundance: once
v_gene: TRBV2
j_gene: TRBJ2-7
CDR3aa: ASSYSGTEGYEQY

abundance: .
v_gene: TRBV5-6
j_gene: TRBJ2-3
CDR3aa: ASSFWRETTDTQY

abundance: .
v_gene: TRBV19
j_gene: TRBJ1-2
CDR3aa: ASSKPGRSYGYT

abundance: .
v_gene: TRBV9
j_gene: TRBJ1-1
CDR3aa: ASSVGVGLFAEAF

abundance: .
v_gene: TRBV18
j_gene: TRBJ2-7
CDR3aa: ASSRGIAGAPIFYEQY

abundance: .
v_gene: TRBV4-3
j_gene: TRBJ1-2
CDR3aa: ASSQDLSLLGESGGYT

abundance: .
v_gene: TRBV7-3
j_gene: TRBJ2-1
CDR3aa: ASSSIAGLLNEQF

abundance: .
v_gene: TRBV29-1
j_gene: TRBJ1-2
CDR3aa: SAGTGEGTYGYT

abundance: .
v_gene: TRBV30
j_gene: TRBJ1-1
CDR3aa: AWSVQSQGARAF

abundance: .
v_gene: TRBV10-3
j_gene: TRBJ2-7
CDR3aa: AISERF

abundance: .
v_gene: TRBV27
j_gene: TRBJ2-1
CDR3aa: ASSLSRSGRLKF

abundance: .
v_gene: TRBV29-1
j_gene: TRBJ2-5
CDR3aa: SVESDRGRSETQY

abundance: .
v_gene: TRBV18
j_gene: TRBJ1-1
CDR3aa: ASSLQRNTEAF

abundance: .
v_gene: TRBV20-1
j_gene: TRBJ2-5
CDR3aa: SASTEETQY

abundance: .
v_gene: TRBV5-1
j_gene: .
CDR3aa: ASSFGSYTSYEQY

abundance: once
v_gene: TRBV23-1
j_gene: TRBJ2-6
CDR3aa: ASSKQSTQQSRANVLT

abundance: .
v_gene: TRBV2
j_gene: TRBJ1-4
CDR3aa: ASTYTGTGSEKLF

abundance: .
v_gene: TRBV7-8
j_gene: TRBJ2-2
CDR3aa: ARRQGQGAHDGELF

abundance: few
v_gene: TRBV7-3
j_gene: TRBJ2-2
CDR3aa: ASSPIGGPPDTGELF

abundance: .
v_gene: TRBV5-8
j_gene: TRBJ2-5
CDR3aa: ASSSFLAGGQQETQY

abundance: .
v_gene: TRBV7-3
j_gene: TRBJ1-5
CDR3aa: ASSLDSNQPQH

abundance: few
v_gene: TRBV27
j_gene: TRBJ1-5
CDR3aa: ASSLTGNFQPQH

abundance: .
v_gene: TRBV7-2
j_gene: TRBJ2-1
CDR3aa: ASSLAAGANEQF

abundance: .
v_gene: TRBV5-6
j_gene: TRBJ2-5
CDR3aa: ASSLRHQETQY